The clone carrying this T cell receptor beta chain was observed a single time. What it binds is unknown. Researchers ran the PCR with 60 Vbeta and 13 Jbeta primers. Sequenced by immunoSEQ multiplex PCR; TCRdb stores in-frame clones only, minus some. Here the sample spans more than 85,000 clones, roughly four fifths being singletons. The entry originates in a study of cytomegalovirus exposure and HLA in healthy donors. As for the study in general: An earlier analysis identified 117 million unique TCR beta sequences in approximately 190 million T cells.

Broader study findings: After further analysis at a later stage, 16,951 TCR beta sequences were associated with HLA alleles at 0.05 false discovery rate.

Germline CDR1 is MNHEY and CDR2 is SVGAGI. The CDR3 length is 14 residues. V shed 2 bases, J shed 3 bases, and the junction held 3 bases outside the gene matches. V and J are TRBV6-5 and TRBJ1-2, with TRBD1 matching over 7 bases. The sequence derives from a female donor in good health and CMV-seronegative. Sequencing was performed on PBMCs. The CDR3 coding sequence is TGTGCCAGCAGTTACGGCCAGGGGGACTATGGCTACACCTTC. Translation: CASSYGQGDYGYTF.